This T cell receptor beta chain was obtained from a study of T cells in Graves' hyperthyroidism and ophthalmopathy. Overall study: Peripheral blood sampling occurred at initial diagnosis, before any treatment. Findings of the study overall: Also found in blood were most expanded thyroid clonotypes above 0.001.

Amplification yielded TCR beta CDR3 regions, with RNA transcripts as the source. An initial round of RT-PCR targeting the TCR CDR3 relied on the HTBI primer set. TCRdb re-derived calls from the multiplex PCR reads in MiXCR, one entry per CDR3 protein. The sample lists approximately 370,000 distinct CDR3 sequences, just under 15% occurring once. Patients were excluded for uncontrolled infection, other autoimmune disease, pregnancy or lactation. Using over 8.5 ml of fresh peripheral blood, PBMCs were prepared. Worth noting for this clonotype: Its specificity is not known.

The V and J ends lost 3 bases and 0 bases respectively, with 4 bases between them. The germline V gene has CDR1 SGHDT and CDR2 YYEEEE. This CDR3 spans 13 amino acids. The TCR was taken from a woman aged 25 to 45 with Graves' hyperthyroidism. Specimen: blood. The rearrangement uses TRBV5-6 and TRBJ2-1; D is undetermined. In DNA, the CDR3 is TGTGCCAGCAGCTACTACTCCTACAATGAGCAGTTCTTC. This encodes CASSYYSYNEQFF.